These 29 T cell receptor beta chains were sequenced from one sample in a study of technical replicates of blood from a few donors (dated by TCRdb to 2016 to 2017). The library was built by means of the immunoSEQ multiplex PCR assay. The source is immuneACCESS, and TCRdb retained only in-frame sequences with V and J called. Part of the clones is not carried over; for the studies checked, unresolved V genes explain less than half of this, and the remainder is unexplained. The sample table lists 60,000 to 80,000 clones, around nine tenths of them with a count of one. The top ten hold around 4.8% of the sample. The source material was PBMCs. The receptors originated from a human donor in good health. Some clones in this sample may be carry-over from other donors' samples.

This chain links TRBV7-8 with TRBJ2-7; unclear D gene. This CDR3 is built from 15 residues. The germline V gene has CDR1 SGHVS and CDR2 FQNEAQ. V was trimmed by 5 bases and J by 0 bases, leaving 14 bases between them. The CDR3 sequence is CASSTSTSSSYEQYF. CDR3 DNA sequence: TGTGCCAGCAGCACCTCGACAAGTTCCTCCTACGAGCAGTACTTC.

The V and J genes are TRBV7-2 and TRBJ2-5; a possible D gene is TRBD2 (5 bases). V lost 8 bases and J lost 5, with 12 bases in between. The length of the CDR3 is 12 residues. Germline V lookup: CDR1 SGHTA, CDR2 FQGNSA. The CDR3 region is CASGAGEETQYF. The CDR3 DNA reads TGTGCCAGCGGTGCCGGGGAGGAGACCCAGTACTTC. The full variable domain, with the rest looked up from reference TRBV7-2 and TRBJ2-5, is GAGVSQSPSNKVTEKGKDVELRCDPISGHTALYWYRQSLGQGLEFLIYFQGNSAPDKSGLPSDRFSAERTGGSVSTLTIQRTQQEDSAVYLCASGAGEETQYFGPGTRLLVL.

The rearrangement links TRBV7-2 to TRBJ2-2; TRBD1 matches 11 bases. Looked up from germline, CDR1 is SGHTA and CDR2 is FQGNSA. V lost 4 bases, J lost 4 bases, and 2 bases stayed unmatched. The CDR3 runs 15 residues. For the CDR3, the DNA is TGTGCCAGCAGCTCCGGGACAGGGGGCACCGGGGAGCTGTTTTTT. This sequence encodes CASSSGTGGTGELFF.

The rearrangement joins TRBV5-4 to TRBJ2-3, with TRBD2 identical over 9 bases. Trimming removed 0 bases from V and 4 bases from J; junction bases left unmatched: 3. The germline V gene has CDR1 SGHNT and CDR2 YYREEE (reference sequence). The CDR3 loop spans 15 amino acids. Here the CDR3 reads CASSLGGGASDTQYF. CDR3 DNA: TGTGCCAGCAGCTTGGGCGGGGGGGCTTCAGATACGCAGTATTTT.

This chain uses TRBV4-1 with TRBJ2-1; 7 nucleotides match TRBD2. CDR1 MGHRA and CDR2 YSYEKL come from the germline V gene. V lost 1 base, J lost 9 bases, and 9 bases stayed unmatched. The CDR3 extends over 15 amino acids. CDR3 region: CASSQVIGAGSEQFF. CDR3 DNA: TGCGCCAGCAGCCAAGTAATAGGAGCGGGATCTGAGCAGTTCTTC.

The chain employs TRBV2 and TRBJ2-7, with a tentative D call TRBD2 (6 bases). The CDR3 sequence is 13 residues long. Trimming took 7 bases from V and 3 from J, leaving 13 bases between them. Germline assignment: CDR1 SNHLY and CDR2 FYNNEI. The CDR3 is CASNGAGNYEQYF. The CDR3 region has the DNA TGTGCCAGCAATGGGGCGGGGAACTACGAGCAGTACTTC.

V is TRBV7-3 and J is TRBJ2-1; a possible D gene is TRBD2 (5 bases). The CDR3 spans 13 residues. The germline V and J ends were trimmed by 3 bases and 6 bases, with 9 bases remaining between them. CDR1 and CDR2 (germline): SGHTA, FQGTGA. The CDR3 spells CASSFSEFNEQFF. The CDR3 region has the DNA TGTGCCAGCAGCTTTAGCGAATTCAATGAGCAGTTCTTC. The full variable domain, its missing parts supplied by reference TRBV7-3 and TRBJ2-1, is GAGVSQTPSNKVTEKGKYVELRCDPISGHTALYWYRQSLGQGPEFLIYFQGTGAADDSGLPNDRFFAVRPEGSVSTLKIQRTERGDSAVYLCASSFSEFNEQFFGPGTRLTVL.

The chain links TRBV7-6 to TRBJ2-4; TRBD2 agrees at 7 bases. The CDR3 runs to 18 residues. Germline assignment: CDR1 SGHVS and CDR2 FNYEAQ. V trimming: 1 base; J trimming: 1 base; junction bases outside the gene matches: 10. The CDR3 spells CASSLGSRGVVAKNIQYF. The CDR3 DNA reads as TGTGCCAGCAGCTTAGGCAGCCGGGGGGTAGTGGCCAAAAACATTCAGTACTTC.

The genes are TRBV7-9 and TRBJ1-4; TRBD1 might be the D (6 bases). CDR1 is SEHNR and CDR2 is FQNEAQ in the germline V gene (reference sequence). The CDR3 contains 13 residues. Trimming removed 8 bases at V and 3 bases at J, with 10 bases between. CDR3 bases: TGTGCCAGCGGAACAGGGTCTAATGAAAAACTGTTTTTT. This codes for CASGTGSNEKLFF.

The CDR3: CASSSRGRLETQYF. CDR3 nucleotide sequence: TGTGCCAGCAGTTCGCGCGGGAGATTGGAGACCCAGTACTTC. The genes are TRBV6-5 and TRBJ2-5; 7 positions agree with TRBD2. This CDR3 comprises 14 residues. CDR1 MNHEY and CDR2 SVGAGI come from the germline V gene. V dropped 4 bases and J dropped 5; count of bases not matched to a gene: 7.

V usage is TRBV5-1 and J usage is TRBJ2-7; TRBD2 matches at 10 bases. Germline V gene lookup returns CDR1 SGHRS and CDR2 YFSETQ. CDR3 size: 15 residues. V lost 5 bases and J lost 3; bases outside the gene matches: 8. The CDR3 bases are TGCGCCAGCAGACCGGACCCTAGCGGGAGCTACGAGCAGTACTTC. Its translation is CASRPDPSGSYEQYF.

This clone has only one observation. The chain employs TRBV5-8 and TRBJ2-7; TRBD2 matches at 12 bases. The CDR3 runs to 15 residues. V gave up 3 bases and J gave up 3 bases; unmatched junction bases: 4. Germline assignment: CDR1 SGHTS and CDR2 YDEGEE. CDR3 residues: CASSSRTSGVYEQYF. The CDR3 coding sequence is TGTGCCAGCAGCTCCAGGACTAGCGGGGTCTACGAGCAGTACTTC.

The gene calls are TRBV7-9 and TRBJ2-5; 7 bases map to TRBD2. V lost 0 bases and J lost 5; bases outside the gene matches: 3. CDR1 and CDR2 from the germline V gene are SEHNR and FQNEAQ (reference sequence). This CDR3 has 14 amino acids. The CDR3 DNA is TGTGCCAGCAGCTTAGCGGGAGGGCATGAGACCCAGTACTTC. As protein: CASSLAGGHETQYF. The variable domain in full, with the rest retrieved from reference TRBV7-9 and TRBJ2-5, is DTGVSQNPRHKITKRGQNVTFRCDPISEHNRLYWYRQTLGQGPEFLTYFQNEAQLEKSRLLSDRFSAERPKGSFSTLEIQRTEQGDSAMYLCASSLAGGHETQYFGPGTRLLVL.

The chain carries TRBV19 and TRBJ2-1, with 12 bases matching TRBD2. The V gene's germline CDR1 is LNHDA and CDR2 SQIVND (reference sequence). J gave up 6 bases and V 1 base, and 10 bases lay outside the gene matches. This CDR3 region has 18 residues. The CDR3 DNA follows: TGTGCCAGTAGTATAGCCTCACGGACTAGCGGGGACGGCAATGAGCAGTTCTTC. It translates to CASSIASRTSGDGNEQFF.

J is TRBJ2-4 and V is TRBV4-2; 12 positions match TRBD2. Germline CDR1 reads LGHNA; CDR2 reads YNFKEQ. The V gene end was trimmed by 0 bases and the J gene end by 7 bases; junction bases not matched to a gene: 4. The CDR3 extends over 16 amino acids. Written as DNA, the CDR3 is TGTGCCAGCAGCCAAGATCCTAGCGGGGGGGGGAACATTCAGTACTTC. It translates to CASSQDPSGGGNIQYF.

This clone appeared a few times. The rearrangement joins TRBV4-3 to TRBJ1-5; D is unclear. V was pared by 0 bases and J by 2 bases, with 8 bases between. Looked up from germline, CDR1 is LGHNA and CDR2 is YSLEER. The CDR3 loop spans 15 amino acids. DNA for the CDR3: TGCGCCAGCAGCCAAGATTTCCAGGGCAATCAGCCCCAGCATTTT. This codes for CASSQDFQGNQPQHF.

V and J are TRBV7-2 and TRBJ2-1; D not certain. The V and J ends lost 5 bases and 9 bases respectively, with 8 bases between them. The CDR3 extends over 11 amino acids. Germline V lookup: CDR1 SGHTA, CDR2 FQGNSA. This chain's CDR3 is CASSRNLEQFF. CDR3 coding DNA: TGTGCCAGCAGCCGTAATCTTGAGCAGTTCTTC.

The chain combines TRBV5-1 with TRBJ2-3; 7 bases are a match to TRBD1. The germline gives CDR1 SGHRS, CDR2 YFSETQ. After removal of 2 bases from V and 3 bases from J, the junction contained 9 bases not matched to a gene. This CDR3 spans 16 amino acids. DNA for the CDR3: TGCGCCAGCAGCTTCACAGGGGTGTCGACGACAGATACGCAGTATTTT. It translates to CASSFTGVSTTDTQYF.

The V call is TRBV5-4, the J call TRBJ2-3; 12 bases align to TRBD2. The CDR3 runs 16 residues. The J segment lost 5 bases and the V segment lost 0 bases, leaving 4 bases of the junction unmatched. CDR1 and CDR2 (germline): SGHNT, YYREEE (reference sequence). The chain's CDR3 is CASSLGLAGVGDTQYF. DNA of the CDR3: TGTGCCAGCAGCTTGGGACTAGCGGGAGTTGGAGATACGCAGTATTTT.

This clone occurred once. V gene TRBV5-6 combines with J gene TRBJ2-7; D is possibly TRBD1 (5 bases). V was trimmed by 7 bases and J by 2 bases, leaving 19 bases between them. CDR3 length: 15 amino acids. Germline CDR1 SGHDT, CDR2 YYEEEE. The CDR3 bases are TGTGCCAGCTGCAGTGGCAGGGTCAAACCCTACGAGCAGTACTTC. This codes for CASCSGRVKPYEQYF.

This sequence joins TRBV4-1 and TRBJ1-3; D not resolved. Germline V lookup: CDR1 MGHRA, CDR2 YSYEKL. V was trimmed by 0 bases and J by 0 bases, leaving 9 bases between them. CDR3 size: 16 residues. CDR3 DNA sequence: TGCGCCAGCAGCCAAGACCCTGCGTTCTCTGGAAACACCATATATTTT. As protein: CASSQDPAFSGNTIYF.

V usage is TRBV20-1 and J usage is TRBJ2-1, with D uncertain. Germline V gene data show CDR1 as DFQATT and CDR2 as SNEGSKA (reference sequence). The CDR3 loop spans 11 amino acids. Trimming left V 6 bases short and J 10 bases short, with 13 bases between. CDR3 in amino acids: CSASAYMEQFF. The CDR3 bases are TGCAGTGCAAGCGCCTATATGGAGCAGTTCTTC.

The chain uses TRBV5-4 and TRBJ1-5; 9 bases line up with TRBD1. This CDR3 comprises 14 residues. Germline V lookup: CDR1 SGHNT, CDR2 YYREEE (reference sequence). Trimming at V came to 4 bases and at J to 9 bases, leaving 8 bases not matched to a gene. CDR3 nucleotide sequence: TGTGCCAGCAGCCAACAGGGGGCCTCCGGGCCCCAGCATTTT. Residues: CASSQQGASGPQHF.

The CDR3 coding sequence is TGCGCCAGCAGCTTGGTAGGGACTAAAACCCAAGAGACCCAGTACTTC. It encodes CASSLVGTKTQETQYF. The chain has TRBV5-1 and TRBJ2-5; 7 bases align to TRBD2. J lost 1 base, V lost 0 bases, and 6 bases had no gene match. There are 16 residues in the CDR3. Germline lookup yields CDR1 SGHRS and CDR2 YFSETQ.

In DNA form, the CDR3 reads TGTGACGCAGTGGACGGGGACACCGGGGAGCTGTTTTTT. Its protein product is CDAVDGDTGELFF. The chain uses TRBV7-9 and TRBJ2-2, with D possibly matching TRBD2 (5 bases). CDR1 is SEHNR, CDR2 FQNEAQ, per germline (reference sequence). The CDR3 has 13 residues.

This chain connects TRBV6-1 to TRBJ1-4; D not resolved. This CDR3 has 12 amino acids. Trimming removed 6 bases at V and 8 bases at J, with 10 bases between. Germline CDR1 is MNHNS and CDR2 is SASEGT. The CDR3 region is CASRPFEEKLFF. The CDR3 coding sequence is TGTGCCAGCAGACCGTTCGAGGAAAAACTGTTTTTT.

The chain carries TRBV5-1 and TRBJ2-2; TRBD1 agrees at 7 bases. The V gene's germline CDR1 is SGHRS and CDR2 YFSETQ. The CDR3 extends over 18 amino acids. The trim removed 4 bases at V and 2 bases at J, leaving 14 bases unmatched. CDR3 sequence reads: CASSPSPPGTANTGELFF. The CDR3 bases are TGCGCCAGCAGCCCTTCCCCCCCCGGGACAGCTAACACCGGGGAGCTGTTTTTT. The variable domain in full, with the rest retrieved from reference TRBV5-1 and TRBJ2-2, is KAGVTQTPRYLIKTRGQQVTLSCSPISGHRSVSWYQQTPGQGLQFLFEYFSETQRNKGNFPGRFSGRQFSNSRSEMNVSTLELGDSALYLCASSPSPPGTANTGELFFGEGSRLTVL.

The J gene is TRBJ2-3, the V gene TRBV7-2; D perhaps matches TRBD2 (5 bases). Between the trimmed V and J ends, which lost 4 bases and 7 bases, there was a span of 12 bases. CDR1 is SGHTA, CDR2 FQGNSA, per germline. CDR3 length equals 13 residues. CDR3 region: CASSSRGEYTQYF. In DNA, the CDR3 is TGTGCCAGCAGCTCCCGTGGGGAGTATACGCAGTATTTT.

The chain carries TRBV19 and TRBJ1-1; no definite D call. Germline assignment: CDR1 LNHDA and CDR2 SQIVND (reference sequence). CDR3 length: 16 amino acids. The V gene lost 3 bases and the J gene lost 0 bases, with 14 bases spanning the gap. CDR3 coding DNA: TGTGCCAGTAGTATTCGAGGCCCCGAAATGAACACTGAAGCTTTCTTT. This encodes CASSIRGPEMNTEAFF.